This T cell receptor beta chain stems from a study of regulatory T cells in long-lasting Graves disease. Study results and limitations: Newly diagnosed patients shared 1,000 or so public clonotypes; persistent patients shared under 3,000. Among samples with persistent disease, TRBV28, TRBJ1-2 and TRBJ2-5 were favored.

For TCR beta, libraries came from iRepertoire HTBI primers and Arm-PCR of CDR3 regions. As processed by the authors: 60 or so TRBV and 12 to 15 TRBJ segments were identified across samples. Each CDR3 protein gets one entry after TCRdb re-called the multiplex PCR reads with MiXCR. The V and J calls, along with clone size, are taken from TCRdb and not from the paper's own processing. The sample lists 400,000 to 500,000 distinct CDR3 sequences, less than 25% occurring once. The CDR3 runs to 13 residues. CDR1 MNHEY and CDR2 SMNVEV come from the germline V gene (reference sequence). V gave up 3 bases and J gave up 3 bases, with 8 bases separating them. The table lists this clonotype with many counts. Antigen unknown. The time point was: persistent/refractory GD, antithyroid drugs over 5 years with positive TRAb. The TCR library was made from RNA extracted from PBMCs. The authors drew patients from an endocrinology department in Xi'an, China.

This sequence was found in a female donor with Graves disease. The rearrangement uses TRBV27 and TRBJ1-1, with D uncertain. The specimen was peripheral blood mononuclear cells (PBMCs), collected when the disease was refractory, from a patient treated with antithyroid drugs. The CDR3 is CASSFYGDTEAFF. The CDR3 bases are TGTGCCAGCAGTTTCTATGGGGACACTGAAGCTTTCTTT.